Detailed here is one TCR beta chain. Its antigen is as yet unknown. The CDR3 length is 14 residues. CDR1 and CDR2 (germline): SGHVS, FNYEAQ. V was trimmed by 5 bases and J by 4 bases, leaving 13 bases between them. This specimen belongs to a study of radiotherapy plus CTLA-4 blockade in lung cancer. About the study: Objective responses were seen in under 20% of patients, disease control in roughly 30%. Study observations and caveats: Radiotherapy plus ipilimumab was followed by expansion in blood of tumor-derived TCR clones. Early blood T cell clone changes and increased post-radiation serum interferon-beta were reportedly the strongest response predictors.

Measured with immunoSEQ multiplex PCR; TCRdb has only the in-frame clones, and not every one. The repertoire holds roughly 93,000 clones, about 81% seen once, with around 3% in the top ten. In chemo-refractory metastatic non-small-cell lung cancer, patients got ipilimumab CTLA-4 blockade together with focal radiation. This sequence originates from a human donor with non-small cell lung cancer who had a partial response to radiotherapy plus ipilimumab. Sequencing used peripheral blood, obtained from a patient treated with radiotherapy plus ipilimumab. The V gene is TRBV7-6, the J gene TRBJ2-3; a weak D match, TRBD2 (6 bases). The CDR3 nucleotides read TGTGCCAGCAGCCAGGGTAGCGGTTCAGATACGCAGTATTTT. Protein: CASSQGSGSDTQYF.